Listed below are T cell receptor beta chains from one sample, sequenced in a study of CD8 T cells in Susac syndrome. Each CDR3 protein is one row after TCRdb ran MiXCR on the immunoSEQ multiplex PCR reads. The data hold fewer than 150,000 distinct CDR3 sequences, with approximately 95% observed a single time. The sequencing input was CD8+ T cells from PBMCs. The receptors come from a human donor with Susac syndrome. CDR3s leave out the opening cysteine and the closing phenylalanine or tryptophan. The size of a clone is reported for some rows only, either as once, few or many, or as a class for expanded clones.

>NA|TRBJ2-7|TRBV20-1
SVGTSGTYEQY
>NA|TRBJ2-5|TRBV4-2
ASSQEEGQKTQY
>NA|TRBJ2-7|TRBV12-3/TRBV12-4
ASSLALWAYEQY
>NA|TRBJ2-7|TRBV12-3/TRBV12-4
ASSLTGFLEQY
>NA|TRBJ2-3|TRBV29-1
SVGTSPRGLTDTQY
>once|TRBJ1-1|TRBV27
ASSLRPYSSEAF
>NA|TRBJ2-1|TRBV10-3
AISVGLASEQF
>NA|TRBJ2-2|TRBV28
ASSSRPNTGELF
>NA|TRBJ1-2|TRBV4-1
ASSLDRSYGYT
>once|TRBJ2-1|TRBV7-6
ASTPRATNSYNEQF
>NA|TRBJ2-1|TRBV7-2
ATQLRGQGEQF
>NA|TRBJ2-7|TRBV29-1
SVARGSPYEQY
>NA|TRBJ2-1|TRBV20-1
SARDLAGHYNEQF
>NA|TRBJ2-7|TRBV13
ASSYSGTSGRSYEQY
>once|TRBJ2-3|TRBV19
ASSTTLGDTQY
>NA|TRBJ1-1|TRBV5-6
ASSLVGSDTEAF
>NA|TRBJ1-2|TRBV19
ASSIGGSGYT
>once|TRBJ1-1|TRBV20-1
SAQDNMNTEAF
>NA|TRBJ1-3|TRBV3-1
ASSQLSSGNTIY
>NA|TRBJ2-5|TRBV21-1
AKTTLETQY
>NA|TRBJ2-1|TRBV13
ASSQGQVKQF
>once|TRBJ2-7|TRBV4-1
ASSPLRASGGEQY
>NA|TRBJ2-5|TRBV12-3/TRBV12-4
ASSFGFQETQY
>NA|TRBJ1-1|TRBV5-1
ASSLGQGIDEAF
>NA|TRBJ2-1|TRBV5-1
ASSLEGTEYNEQF
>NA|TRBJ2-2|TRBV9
ASSGAITLNTGELF
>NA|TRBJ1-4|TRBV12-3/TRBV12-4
ASRAGTGFLF
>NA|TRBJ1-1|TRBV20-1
SAPADHPGAEAF
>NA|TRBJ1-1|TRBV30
AASQGSGTEAF
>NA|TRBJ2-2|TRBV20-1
SARDLASGVGELF
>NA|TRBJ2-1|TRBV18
ASSPKGLAGLGNEQF
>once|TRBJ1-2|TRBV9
ASSVGPTQRT
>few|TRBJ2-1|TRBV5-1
ASSLEVYNEQF
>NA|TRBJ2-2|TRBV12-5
ASEPDIPNTGELF
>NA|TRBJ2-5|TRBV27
ASSTESGQVETQY
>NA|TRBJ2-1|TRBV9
ASSVNEDEQF
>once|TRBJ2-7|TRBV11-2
ASSLVPGTTYEQY